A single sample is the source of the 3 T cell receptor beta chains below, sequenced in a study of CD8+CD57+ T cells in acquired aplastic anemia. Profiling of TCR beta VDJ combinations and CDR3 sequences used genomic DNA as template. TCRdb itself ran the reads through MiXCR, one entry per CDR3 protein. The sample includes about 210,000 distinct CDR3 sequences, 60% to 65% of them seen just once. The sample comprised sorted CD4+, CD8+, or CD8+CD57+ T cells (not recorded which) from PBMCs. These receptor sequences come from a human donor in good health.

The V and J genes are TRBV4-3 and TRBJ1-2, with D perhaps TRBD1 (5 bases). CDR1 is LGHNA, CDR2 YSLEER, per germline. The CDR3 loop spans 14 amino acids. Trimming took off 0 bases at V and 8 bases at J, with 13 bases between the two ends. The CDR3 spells CASSQETARWGYTF. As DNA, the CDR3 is TGCGCCAGCAGCCAAGAGACAGCCCGATGGGGCTACACCTTC.

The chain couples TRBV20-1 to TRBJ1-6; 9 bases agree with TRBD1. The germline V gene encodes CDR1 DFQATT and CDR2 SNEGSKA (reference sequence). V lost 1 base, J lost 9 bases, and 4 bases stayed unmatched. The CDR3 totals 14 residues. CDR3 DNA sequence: TGCAGTGCTAGAGGGGACAGGGAAGGTTCACCCCTCCACTTT. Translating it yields CSARGDREGSPLHF.

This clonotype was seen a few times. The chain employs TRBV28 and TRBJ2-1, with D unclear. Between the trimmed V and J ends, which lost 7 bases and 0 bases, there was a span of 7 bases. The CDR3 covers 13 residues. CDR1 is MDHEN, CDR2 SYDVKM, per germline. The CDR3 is CASTPRSYNEQFF. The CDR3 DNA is TGTGCCAGCACCCCACGCTCCTACAATGAGCAGTTCTTC.